This T cell receptor (beta chain) is drawn from a study of post-analysis software for immune sequencing data. Study information: Recorded disease courses covered relapsing-remitting, secondary progressive and progressive-relapsing multiple sclerosis. Some patients had no subtype annotation.

To note about this clonotype: The antigen remains unidentified.

Prepared libraries of TCR beta cDNA carried unique molecular identifiers. TCRdb reprocessed the PCR reads via MiXCR and lists one record per CDR3 protein. This table has approximately 690,000 distinct CDR3 sequences, 55% to 60% appearing once. Study-wide results and caveats: Controls' normalized Chao1 diversity significantly exceeded that of multiple sclerosis patients.

The clonotype originates from a girl aged 2 to 9 with multiple sclerosis. Material: blood.

CDR3: CASSYDGNQETQYF. The CDR3 DNA follows: TGTGCCAGCAGTTACGACGGAAACCAAGAGACCCAGTACTTC. This chain connects TRBV12-3 or TRBV12-4 to TRBJ2-5; no firm D call. The CDR3 is made up of 14 amino acids. Trimming stripped 4 bases from V and 0 bases from J, with 9 bases between.